Below are 25 T cell receptor beta chains sequenced from a single sample in a study of patients and donors after allogeneic stem cell transplantation. MiXCR, applied by TCRdb to the RT-PCR reads, yields one record per CDR3 protein. The table includes about 25,000 distinct CDR3 sequences, approximately 8.8% detected once. Sequencing used blood, either unsorted or a sorted T cell fraction (not recorded which). Every receptor here comes from a human donor who was either an allogeneic HSCT recipient or a stem cell or donor lymphocyte infusion donor (not recorded which). It is not recorded whose cells these are; they may come from a transplant donor.

This clonotype has a handful of counts. The chain carries TRBV11-1 and TRBJ2-7, with D perhaps matching TRBD1 (6 bases). CDR1 and CDR2 (germline): SGHAT, FQDESV (reference sequence). Trimming shortened V by 1 base and J by 2 bases, and 21 bases separated the two germline ends. This CDR3 has 18 residues. The CDR3 bases are TGTGCCAGCAGCTTAGGGACAGCTTATTCCCTCCTCACCTACGAGCAGTACTTC. Its protein product is CASSLGTAYSLLTYEQYF.

The rearrangement links TRBV12-3 or TRBV12-4 to TRBJ1-5; D not resolved. V was trimmed by 7 bases and J by 0 bases, leaving 4 bases between them. The CDR3 has 12 residues. The CDR3 sequence is CASTISNQPQHF. The CDR3 DNA reads as TGTGCCAGCACCATTAGCAATCAGCCCCAGCATTTT.

The chain has TRBV2 and TRBJ2-1; 7 bases map to TRBD1. Trimming cost V 2 bases and J 4 bases; bases outside gene matches: 5. The CDR3 is 15 amino acids. In germline, CDR1 is SNHLY, CDR2 FYNNEI. CDR3 nucleotides: TGTGCCAGCAGTGAAAGACAGGGACGATACAATGAGCAGTTCTTC. Its translation: CASSERQGRYNEQFF.

There are many counts of this clonotype. This chain connects TRBV11-3 to TRBJ1-1; D not certain. Between the trimmed V and J ends, which lost 5 bases and 0 bases, there was a span of 10 bases. The CDR3 spans 14 residues. CDR1 is SGHNT and CDR2 is YENEEA in the germline V gene. CDR3 coding DNA: TGTGCCAGCAGCCCAAGAACGATGAACACTGAAGCTTTCTTT. Translation: CASSPRTMNTEAFF.

This clonotype was counted many times. This chain connects TRBV6-5 to TRBJ2-5; 8 bases match TRBD1. There are 17 residues in the CDR3. V was clipped by 2 bases and J by 5 bases; unmatched bases: 13. Germline lookup yields CDR1 MNHEY and CDR2 SVGAGI. The CDR3 region is CASSYHPPGGAGETQYF. The CDR3 DNA is TGTGCCAGCAGTTACCACCCGCCAGGGGGCGCGGGGGAGACCCAGTACTTC.

This clonotype has at least ten counts. Here the CDR3 DNA reads TGTGCCAGCAGTGAAGGGGCGAACAACTATGGCTACACCTTC. It encodes CASSEGANNYGYTF. The rearrangement uses TRBV6-1 and TRBJ1-2; D not certain. CDR3 length: 14 amino acids. CDR1 is MNHNS and CDR2 is SASEGT in the germline V gene. Trimming took off 1 base at V and 2 bases at J, with 8 bases between the two ends.

This chain connects TRBV28 to TRBJ2-1, with TRBD2 matching over 9 bases. Looked up from germline, CDR1 is MDHEN and CDR2 is SYDVKM. This CDR3 contains 18 residues. Trimming took 5 bases from V and 8 from J; bases not matched to a gene: 19. The CDR3 region is CASSRALRGLADFDEQFF. DNA for the CDR3: TGTGCCAGCAGTCGCGCCCTCCGGGGACTAGCTGACTTCGATGAGCAGTTCTTC. Supplemented by reference TRBV28 and TRBJ2-1, the full variable domain reads DVKVTQSSRYLVKRTGEKVFLECVQDMDHENMFWYRQDPGLGLRLIYFSYDVKMKEKGDIPEGYSVSREKKERFSLILESASTNQTSMYLCASSRALRGLADFDEQFFGPGTRLTVL.

This clonotype occurred many times. The genes are TRBV15 and TRBJ2-3; TRBD1 might be the D (5 bases). CDR3 size: 12 residues. Germline V CDR1 and CDR2: LNHNV, YYDKDF (reference sequence). Trimming removed 5 bases from V and 6 bases from J, with 9 bases in between. The DNA for the CDR3 is TGTGCCACCAGCGCAGGGATTGATACGCAGTATTTT. Translation: CATSAGIDTQYF. The full variable domain, its missing parts supplied by reference TRBV15 and TRBJ2-3, is DAMVIQNPRYQVTQFGKPVTLSCSQTLNHNVMYWYQQKSSQAPKLLFHYYDKDFNNEADTPDNFQSRRPNTSFCFLDIRSPGLGDTAMYLCATSAGIDTQYFGPGTRLTVL.

CDR3 in amino acids: CSVGTTTGFEQFF. Here the CDR3 DNA reads TGCAGCGTTGGGACCACCACAGGGTTCGAGCAGTTCTTC. The chain links TRBV29-1 to TRBJ2-1; a weak D match, TRBD1 (6 bases). The V gene lost 4 bases and the J gene lost 10 bases, with 17 bases spanning the gap. There are 13 residues in the CDR3. Germline lookup yields CDR1 SQVTM and CDR2 ANQGSEA.

This clonotype appeared many times. The genes are TRBV20-1 and TRBJ2-7; TRBD2 might be the D (7 bases). V shed 3 bases and J shed 5 bases, with 20 bases lying between them. The CDR3 has 15 residues. Germline V gene lookup returns CDR1 DFQATT and CDR2 SNEGSKA (reference sequence). The CDR3 sequence: CSARAPGGNRDEQYF. As DNA, the CDR3 is TGCAGTGCTAGGGCCCCGGGGGGCAATAGGGACGAGCAGTACTTC.

This clonotype was detected only a few times. The gene calls are TRBV7-9 and TRBJ1-2, with D uncertain. V was shortened by 4 bases and J by 4 bases, with 13 bases between the two germline ends. CDR1 and CDR2 from the germline V gene are SEHNR and FQNEAQ (reference sequence). This CDR3 comprises 14 residues. CDR3 nucleotides: TGTGCCAGCAGCTCCGGACGGCAAAGCTATGGCTACACCTTC. It specifies CASSSGRQSYGYTF.

This clonotype was detected a few times. The rearrangement links TRBV6-2 or TRBV6-3 to TRBJ1-2; D unclear. This CDR3 has 13 residues. Germline-derived CDR1 and CDR2 are MNHEY and SVGEGT. Trimming took off 2 bases at V and 10 bases at J, with 14 bases between the two ends. The chain's CDR3 is CASSYPDGRAYTF. DNA of the CDR3: TGTGCCAGCAGTTACCCAGACGGAAGAGCCTACACCTTC.

A few counts support this clonotype. The rearrangement joins TRBV29-1 to TRBJ2-6; maybe TRBD2 (5 bases). V was pared by 3 bases and J by 3 bases, with 18 bases between. The CDR3 runs to 17 residues. Per germline, CDR1 SQVTM and CDR2 ANQGSEA. This chain's CDR3 is CSVDEGRVPSGANVLTF. For the CDR3, the DNA is TGCAGCGTTGATGAGGGAAGAGTGCCGAGTGGGGCCAACGTCCTGACTTTC.

This clonotype was detected a few times. The chain employs TRBV19 and TRBJ1-1, with D unclear. Germline V gives CDR1 LNHDA, CDR2 SQIVND (reference sequence). Trimming removed 3 bases from V and 9 bases from J, with 14 bases in between. The CDR3 is 13 residues long. Here the CDR3 DNA reads TGTGCCAGTAGTATGATCGGGCCTAGTAAAGCTTTCTTT. Encoded protein: CASSMIGPSKAFF.

The V gene is TRBV24-1, the J gene TRBJ1-5; D is unclear. CDR3 size: 15 residues. The germline CDR1 and CDR2 sequences are KGHDR and SFDVKD. The V and J ends lost 2 bases and 5 bases respectively, with 12 bases between them. The CDR3 protein is CATSDSGRIDQPQHF. The CDR3 bases are TGTGCCACCAGTGATTCCGGACGGATCGATCAGCCCCAGCATTTT.

This clonotype was observed many times. V gene TRBV7-9 combines with J gene TRBJ1-4; no definite D call. In germline, CDR1 is SEHNR, CDR2 FQNEAQ (reference sequence). CDR3 length: 14 amino acids. V shed 3 bases and J shed 2 bases, with 7 bases lying between them. The CDR3 DNA is TGTGCCAGCAGCTTTGTTATTACTAATGAAAAACTGTTTTTT. This gives the protein CASSFVITNEKLFF.

The table lists this clonotype with a few counts. The V gene is TRBV19, the J gene TRBJ1-1; D gene uncertain. CDR1 is LNHDA and CDR2 is SQIVND in the germline V gene (reference sequence). Trimming cost V 1 base and J 0 bases, with 9 bases left between them. The CDR3 contains 15 residues. The DNA for the CDR3 is TGTGCCAGTAGTATAGCCTATACCATGAACACTGAAGCTTTCTTT. This encodes CASSIAYTMNTEAFF.

The J gene is TRBJ1-1, the V gene TRBV7-9, with D unresolved. The germline V and J ends were trimmed by 3 bases and 3 bases, with 17 bases remaining between them. The CDR3 is 16 amino acids. Germline V gene sequence: CDR1 SEHNR, CDR2 FQNEAQ (reference sequence). The CDR3 is CASSLVSGPLDTEAFF. The DNA of the CDR3 is TGTGCCAGCAGCTTGGTGTCGGGTCCCTTAGACACTGAAGCTTTCTTT.

This clonotype was observed many times. Germline is not matched at one junction end, which may reflect a read error. The V and J genes are TRBV20-1 and TRBJ2-4, with 12 bases that match TRBD2. This CDR3 contains 12 residues. Germline CDR1 reads DFQATT; CDR2 reads SNEGSKA (reference sequence). The CDR3 DNA is TGCAGGGCTAGCGGGGGGGCCGACATTCAGTACTTC. Its protein product is CRASGGADIQYF.

This clonotype was detected ten times or more. V usage is TRBV5-1 and J usage is TRBJ1-2, with 9 positions matching TRBD1. Germline V CDR1 and CDR2: SGHRS, YFSETQ. Trimming cost V 2 bases and J 5 bases; bases outside gene matches: 7. The CDR3 sequence is 15 residues long. This CDR3 is CASSLTGGSEYGYTF. CDR3 sequence (DNA): TGCGCCAGCAGCTTAACAGGGGGCTCTGAGTATGGCTACACCTTC.

By sample fraction, this clonotype is medium-sized. The J gene is TRBJ2-3, the V gene TRBV24-1; a weak D match, TRBD2 (6 bases). V lost 4 bases, J lost 0 bases, and 10 bases lay in between. The CDR3 runs to 15 residues. CDR1 is KGHDR and CDR2 is SFDVKD in the germline V gene. CDR3 in amino acids: CATSESGRSTDTQYF. The DNA for the CDR3 is TGTGCCACCAGTGAATCAGGGAGGAGCACAGATACGCAGTATTTT.

The sample holds many counts of this clonotype. The CDR3 DNA sequence: TGTGCCAGCAGCGTTTTAGCGGGACGTAACGAGCAGTACTTC. Translating it yields CASSVLAGRNEQYF. V is TRBV9 and J is TRBJ2-7, with 8 bases lining up with TRBD2. The germline gives CDR1 SGDLS, CDR2 YYNGEE. After removal of 2 bases from V and 5 bases from J, the junction contained 6 bases not matched to a gene. The CDR3 covers 14 residues.

This clonotype came up many times. V gene TRBV6-6 combines with J gene TRBJ1-2; possible D gene TRBD1, 5 bases. V dropped 9 bases and J dropped 2 bases, with 10 bases sitting between them. The CDR3 runs to 12 residues. Germline CDR1 is MNHNY and CDR2 is SVGAGI (reference sequence). The CDR3 DNA sequence: TGTGCCAGTGGGACCTTAAACTATGGCTACACCTTC. It yields the protein CASGTLNYGYTF.

This clonotype was observed at least ten times. This chain joins TRBV10-1 and TRBJ2-3, with 7 bases lining up with TRBD2. This CDR3 is 14 amino acids long. Per the germline V gene, CDR1 is WNHNN and CDR2 is SYGVQD (reference sequence). The V and J ends lost 1 base and 8 bases, in that order; junction bases with no gene match: 6. The chain's CDR3 is CASSELAGVGTQYF. The CDR3 DNA sequence: TGCGCCAGCAGTGAGTTGGCGGGAGTTGGTACGCAGTATTTT.

The chain is built from TRBV6-2 or TRBV6-3 and TRBJ2-2, with D possibly TRBD1 on 5 matching bases. Germline V lookup: CDR1 MNHEY, CDR2 SVGEGT. The CDR3 spans 16 residues. Trimming removed 3 bases from V and 4 bases from J, with 15 bases in between. Written as DNA, the CDR3 is TGTGCCAGCAGTTATAATGGGGCGGAGTTCACCGGGGAGCTGTTTTTT. Translated: CASSYNGAEFTGELFF.